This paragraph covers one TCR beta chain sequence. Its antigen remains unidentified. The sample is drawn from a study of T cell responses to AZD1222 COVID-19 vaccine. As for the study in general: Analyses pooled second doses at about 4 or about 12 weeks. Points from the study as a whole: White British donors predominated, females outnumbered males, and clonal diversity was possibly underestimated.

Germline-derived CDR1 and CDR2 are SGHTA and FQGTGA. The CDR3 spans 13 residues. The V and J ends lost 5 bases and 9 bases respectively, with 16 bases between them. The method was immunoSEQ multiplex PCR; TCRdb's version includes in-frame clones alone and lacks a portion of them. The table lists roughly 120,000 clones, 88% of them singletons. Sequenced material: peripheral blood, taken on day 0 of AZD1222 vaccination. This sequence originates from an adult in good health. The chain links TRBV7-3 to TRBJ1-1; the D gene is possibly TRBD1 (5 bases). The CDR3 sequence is CASSRWDSPQAFF. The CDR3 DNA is TGTGCCAGCAGCCGATGGGACTCCCCCCAAGCTTTCTTT.